This TCR beta chain stems from a study of T-cell memory formation after mild COVID-19. Study-wide results and caveats: The authors left the SARS-CoV-2 specificity of second-wave clones peaking on day 37 unconfirmed. Later expanders leaned CD4+, whereas day 15 to 85 contracting clones were balanced CD4/CD8. Contracting CD4+ clones were located mainly in CM and EM, and CD8+ clones in EMRA.

Trimming cost V 0 bases and J 0 bases, with 12 bases left between them. The germline V gene has CDR1 KGHSH and CDR2 LQKENI. The CDR3 sequence is 17 residues long. UMIs and sample barcodes were carried by the TCR alpha and TCR beta cDNA libraries that 5'RACE produced using constant-segment primers. MiXCR was run by TCRdb on the 5' RACE reads, yielding one entry per CDR3 protein. The sample lists 90,000 to 130,000 distinct CDR3 sequences, roughly a sixth occurring once. This clonotype was picked up a small number of times. The antigen is not known. This TCR came from a man younger than 35 who had mild COVID-19 (a few samples of this study predate the infection). Cell type and time point are not known. The sample consisted of PBMCs or a T cell subset sorted from them (not recorded which). V gene TRBV18 combines with J gene TRBJ2-4, with D uncertain. CDR3 sequence (DNA): TGTGCCAGCTCACCACCGGGCCCACAAGTAGCCAAAAACATTCAGTACTTC. This translates into CASSPPGPQVAKNIQYF.